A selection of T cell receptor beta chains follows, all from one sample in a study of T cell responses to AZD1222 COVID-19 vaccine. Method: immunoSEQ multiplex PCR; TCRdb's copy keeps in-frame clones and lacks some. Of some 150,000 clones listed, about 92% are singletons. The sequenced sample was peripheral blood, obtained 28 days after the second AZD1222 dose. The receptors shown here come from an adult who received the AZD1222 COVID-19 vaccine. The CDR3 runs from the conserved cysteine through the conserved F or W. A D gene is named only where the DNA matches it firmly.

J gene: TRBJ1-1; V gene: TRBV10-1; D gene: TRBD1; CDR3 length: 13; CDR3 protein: CASSLDRRGEAFF
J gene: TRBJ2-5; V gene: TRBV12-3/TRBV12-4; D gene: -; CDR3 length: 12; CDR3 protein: CASSLDAETQYF
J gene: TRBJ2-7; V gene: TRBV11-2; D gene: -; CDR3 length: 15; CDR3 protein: CASSLVRGANYEQYF
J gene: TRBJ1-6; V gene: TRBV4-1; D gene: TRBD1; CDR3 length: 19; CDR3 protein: CASSQVQDRGRSVDSPLHF
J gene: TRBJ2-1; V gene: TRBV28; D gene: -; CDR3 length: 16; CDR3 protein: CASSLPPGVGSIEQFF
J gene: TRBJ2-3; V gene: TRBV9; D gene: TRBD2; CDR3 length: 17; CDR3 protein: CASSPGTSGSRADTQYF
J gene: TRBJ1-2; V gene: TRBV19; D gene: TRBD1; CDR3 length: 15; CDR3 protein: CASSISGGQNYGYTF
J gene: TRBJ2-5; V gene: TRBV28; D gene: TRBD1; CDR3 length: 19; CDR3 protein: CASSLYWTGSKAYQETQYF
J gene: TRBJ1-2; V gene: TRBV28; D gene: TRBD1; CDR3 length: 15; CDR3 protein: CASSIQGILNYGYTF
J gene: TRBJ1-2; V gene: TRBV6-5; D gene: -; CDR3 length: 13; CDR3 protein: CASIPPSLNGYTF
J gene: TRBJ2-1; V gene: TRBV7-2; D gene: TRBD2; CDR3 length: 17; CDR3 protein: CASTAGTSAPFYNEQFF
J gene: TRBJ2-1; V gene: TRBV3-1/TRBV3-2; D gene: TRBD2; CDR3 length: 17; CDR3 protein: CASSQEGLAGAFGEQFF
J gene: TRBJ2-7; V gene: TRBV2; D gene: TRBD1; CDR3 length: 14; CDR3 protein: CAILDRDSTYEQYF
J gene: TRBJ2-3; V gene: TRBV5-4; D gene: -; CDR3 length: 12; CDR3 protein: CASSSSADTQYF
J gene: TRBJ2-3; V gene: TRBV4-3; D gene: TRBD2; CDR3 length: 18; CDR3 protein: CASSQGLAGGSSTDTQYF
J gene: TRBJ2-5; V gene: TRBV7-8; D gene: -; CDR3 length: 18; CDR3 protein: CASSLILGSNGRQETQYF
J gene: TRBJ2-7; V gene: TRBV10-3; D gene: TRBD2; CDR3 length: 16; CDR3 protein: CAISIRKRGPTYEQYF
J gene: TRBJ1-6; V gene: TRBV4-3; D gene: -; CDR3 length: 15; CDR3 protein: CASSQDGTSYSPLHF
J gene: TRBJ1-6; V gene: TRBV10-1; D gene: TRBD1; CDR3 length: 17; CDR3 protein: CASSESQCRDRNSPLHF
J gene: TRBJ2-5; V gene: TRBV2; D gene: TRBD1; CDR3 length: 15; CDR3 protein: CASKMNRGGEETQYF
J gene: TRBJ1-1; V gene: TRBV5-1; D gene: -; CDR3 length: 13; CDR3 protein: CASSLLTNTEAFF
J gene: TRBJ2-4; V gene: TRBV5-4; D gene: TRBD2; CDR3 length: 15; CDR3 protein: CASSYGRGVENIQYF
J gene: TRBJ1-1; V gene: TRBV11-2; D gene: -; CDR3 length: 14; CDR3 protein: CASSPDRDNTEAFF
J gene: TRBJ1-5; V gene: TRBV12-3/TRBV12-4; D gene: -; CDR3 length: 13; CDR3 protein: CASSFVGNQPQHF
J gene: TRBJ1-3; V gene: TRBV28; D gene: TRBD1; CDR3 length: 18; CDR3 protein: CASSSPPTGQDSGNTIYF
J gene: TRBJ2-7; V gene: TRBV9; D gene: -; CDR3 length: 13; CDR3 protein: CASSVSGEGEQYF
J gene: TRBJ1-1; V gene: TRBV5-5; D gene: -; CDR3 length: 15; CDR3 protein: CASSWGTGRNTEAFF
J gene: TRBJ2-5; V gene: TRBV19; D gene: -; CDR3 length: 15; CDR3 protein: CASSIDRHLQETQYF
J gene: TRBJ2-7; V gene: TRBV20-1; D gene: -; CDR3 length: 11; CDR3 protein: CSAGRSYEQYF
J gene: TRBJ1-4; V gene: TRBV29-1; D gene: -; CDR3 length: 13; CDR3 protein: CSVEEGFGEKLFF
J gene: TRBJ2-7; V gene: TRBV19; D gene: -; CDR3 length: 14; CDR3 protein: CASVGQAGTYEQYF
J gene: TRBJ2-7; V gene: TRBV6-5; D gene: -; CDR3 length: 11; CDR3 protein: CASGIKYEQYF
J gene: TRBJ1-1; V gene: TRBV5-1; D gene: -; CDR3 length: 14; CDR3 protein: CASSLGQSGTEAFF
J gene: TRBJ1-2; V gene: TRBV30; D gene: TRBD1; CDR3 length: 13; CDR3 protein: CAWRWTGESGYTF
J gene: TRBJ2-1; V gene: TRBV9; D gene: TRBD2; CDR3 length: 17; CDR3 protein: CASSNSGSANVYNEQFF
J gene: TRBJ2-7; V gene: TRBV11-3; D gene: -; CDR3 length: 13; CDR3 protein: CASSRTEAYEQYF
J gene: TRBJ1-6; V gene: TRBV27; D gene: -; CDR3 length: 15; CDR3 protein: CASSVRGGDGSPLHF
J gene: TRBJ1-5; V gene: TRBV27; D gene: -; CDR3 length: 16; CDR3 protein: CASSLGPVNSNQPQHF
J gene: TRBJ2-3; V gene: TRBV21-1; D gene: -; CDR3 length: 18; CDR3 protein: CASSNRLAGVEGTDTQYF
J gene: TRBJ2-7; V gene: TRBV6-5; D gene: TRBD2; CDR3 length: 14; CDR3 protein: CASRALRESYEQYF
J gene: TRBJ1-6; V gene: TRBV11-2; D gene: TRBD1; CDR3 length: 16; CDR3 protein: CASSPYDRAYNSPLHF
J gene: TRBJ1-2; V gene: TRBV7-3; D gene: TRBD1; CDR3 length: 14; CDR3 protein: CASSRTGGSDGYTF
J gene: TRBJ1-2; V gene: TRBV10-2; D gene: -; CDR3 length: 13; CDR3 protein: CASSEQGYYGYTF
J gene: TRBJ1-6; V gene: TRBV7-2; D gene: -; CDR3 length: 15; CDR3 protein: CASSSGMIGDSPLHF
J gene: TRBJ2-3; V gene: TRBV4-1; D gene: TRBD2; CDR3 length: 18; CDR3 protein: CASSSGTSGRLGGDTQYF
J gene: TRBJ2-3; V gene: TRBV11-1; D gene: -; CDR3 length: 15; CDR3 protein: CASTHLTVNRDTQYF
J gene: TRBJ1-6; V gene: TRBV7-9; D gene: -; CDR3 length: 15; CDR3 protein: CASSGPDLYNSPLHF
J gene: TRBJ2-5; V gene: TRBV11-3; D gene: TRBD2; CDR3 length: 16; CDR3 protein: CASSSGLAGTLETQYF
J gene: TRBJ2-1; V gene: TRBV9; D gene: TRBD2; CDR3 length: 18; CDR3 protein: CASSVGASGSISYNEQFF
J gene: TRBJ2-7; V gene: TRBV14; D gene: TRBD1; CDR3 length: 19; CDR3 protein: CASSPNLASNGDRDYEQYF
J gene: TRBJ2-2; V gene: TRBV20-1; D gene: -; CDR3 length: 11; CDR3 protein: CSAEGPGELFF
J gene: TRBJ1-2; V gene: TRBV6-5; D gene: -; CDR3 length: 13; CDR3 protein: CASSYALGSGYTF
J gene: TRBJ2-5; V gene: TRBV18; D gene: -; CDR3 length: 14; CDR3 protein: CASSPPGSQETQYF
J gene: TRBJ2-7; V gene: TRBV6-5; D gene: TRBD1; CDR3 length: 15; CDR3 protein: CASRAWTGGLYEQYF
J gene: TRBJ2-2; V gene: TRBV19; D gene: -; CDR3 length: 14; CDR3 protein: CASREGGLTGELFF
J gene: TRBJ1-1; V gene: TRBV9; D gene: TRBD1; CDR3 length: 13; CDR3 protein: CASSRGPNTEAFF
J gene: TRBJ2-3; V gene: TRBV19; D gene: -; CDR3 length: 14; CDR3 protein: CASSMTRGSDTQYF
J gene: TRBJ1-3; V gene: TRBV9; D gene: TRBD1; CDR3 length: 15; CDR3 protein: CASSVEGASGNTIYF